This T cell receptor beta chain was identified in a study of identical twins. TCRdb used MiXCR to reprocess the 5' RACE reads, holding one entry per CDR3 protein. The sample shows 200,000 to 250,000 distinct CDR3 sequences, more than 9.5% of them seen only once. V lost 8 bases and J 2 bases, leaving 15 bases between the germline ends. Per germline, CDR1 MDHEN and CDR2 SYDVKM. CDR3 length: 14 residues. This clonotype occurred a few times. These same records also appear under a second study, on yellow fever vaccine responses in identical twins.

Material: memory (CD45RO+) T cells sorted from blood. The V call is TRBV28, the J call TRBJ1-1; tentatively, D is TRBD1 (5 bases). The origin of this receptor is a woman between 18 and 29 years old in good health. DNA for the CDR3: TGTGCCAGCGGAGCAGGGCTACCTAACACTGAAGCTTTCTTT. Translation gives CASGAGLPNTEAFF.